This T cell receptor (beta chain) appears in the sequencing data of a study of blood T cell repertoires in COVID-19. Study-wide context: PBMCs, B-cell-depleted T cells, or T cells were the source of the cDNA or gDNA that made up the material.

In the original workflow: Using reference gene primer amplification, nucleated cell counts were estimated. The assay was immunoSEQ multiplex PCR, and TCRdb's table has in-frame clones only and misses some. For V, J and clone size, that table is used; D and trimming come from the DNA. This sample has about 77,000 clones, with roughly nine tenths found just once. The clonotype comes from a woman older than 75 with active or convalescent COVID-19. Sequencing was carried out using peripheral blood.

CDR3 nucleotide sequence: TGTGCCATGCGTGGTGGGACAGGGAAGGGAAAGGGGGACACTGAAGCTTTCTTT. Protein product: CAMRGGTGKGKGDTEAFF. The gene calls are TRBV10-3 and TRBJ1-1; TRBD1 matches at 9 bases. The ends lost 9 bases at V and 3 bases at J; junction bases unmatched: 20. The CDR3 runs to 18 residues. CDR1 is ENHRY, CDR2 SYGVKD, per germline.